The 31 T cell receptor beta chains given below trace back to one sample, sequenced in a study of shared clonotypes between healthy human individuals. Sequencing was performed with immunoSEQ multiplex PCR; in TCRdb, only in-frame clones are kept and a portion is missing. The sample lists some 2,000,000 clones, 85% to 95% occurring once. Sequenced sample: naive CD4+ T cells sorted from blood. Subset described: CD45RA+ positively selected. Every receptor here comes from a young man in good health.

V usage is TRBV19 and J usage is TRBJ1-2; possibly TRBD1 for D (6 bases). The V gene lost 6 bases and the J gene lost 7 bases, with 18 bases spanning the gap. The CDR3 contains 14 residues. Germline loops: CDR1 LNHDA, CDR2 SQIVND (reference sequence). The CDR3 bases are TGTGCCAGTAGCACACAGGGAAGGAGGGGTGGCTACACCTTC. Translated, it gives CASSTQGRRGGYTF.

The rearrangement joins TRBV28 to TRBJ1-3, with D possibly being TRBD1 (5 bases). V lost 5 bases and J 7 bases, leaving 12 bases between the germline ends. The germline gives CDR1 MDHEN, CDR2 SYDVKM. The length of the CDR3 is 13 residues. For the CDR3, the DNA is TGTGCCAGCAGTACCTCGGGGCGGAACACCATATATTTT. It translates to CASSTSGRNTIYF. Based on the CDR3 plus reference TRBV28 and TRBJ1-3, the full variable domain is DVKVTQSSRYLVKRTGEKVFLECVQDMDHENMFWYRQDPGLGLRLIYFSYDVKMKEKGDIPEGYSVSREKKERFSLILESASTNQTSMYLCASSTSGRNTIYFGEGSWLTVV.

Worth noting for this clone: Other DNA sequences in the same sample also yield this CDR3. This chain uses TRBV7-2 with TRBJ1-3, with 8 positions matching TRBD1. Germline V gene lookup returns CDR1 SGHTA and CDR2 FQGNSA. Trimming removed 5 bases from V and 5 bases from J; junction bases left unmatched: 5. The CDR3 is 14 residues long. The CDR3 DNA follows: TGTGCCAGCAGCCCAAGGACAGGGCGAAACACCATATATTTT. Translation gives CASSPRTGRNTIYF.

This chain connects TRBV21-1 to TRBJ1-2; no check of the table's D call, TRBD1, against the DNA was made. TRBV21-1 is a known pseudogene. CDR3 size: 14 residues. The CDR3 DNA follows: TGTGCCAGCAGCGGACAGGGGCCCCACTATGGCTACACCTTC. Protein: CASSGQGPHYGYTF.

This sequence joins TRBV5-5 and TRBJ2-7; a weak D match, TRBD2 (6 bases). CDR3 size: 14 residues. Germline loops: CDR1 SGHKS, CDR2 YYEKEE (reference sequence). V gave up 1 base and J gave up 1 base, with 9 bases separating them. CDR3 DNA sequence: TGTGCCAGCAGCTTGCGGGAGTCTTCCTACGAGCAGTACTTC. This codes for CASSLRESSYEQYF.

The V call is TRBV9, the J call TRBJ1-2; TRBD1 aligns across 9 bases. V trimming: 3 bases; J trimming: 7 bases; junction bases outside the gene matches: 4. The germline V gene encodes CDR1 SGDLS and CDR2 YYNGEE. The CDR3 totals 13 residues. The CDR3 bases are TGTGCCAGCAGCGCAGGACAGGGGACTGGCTACACCTTC. This gives the protein CASSAGQGTGYTF.

Notes on this clone: This specimen includes other DNA sequences encoding the same CDR3. The chain is built from TRBV7-2 and TRBJ2-7; no firm D call. V was cut by 0 bases and J by 1 base, with 7 bases left in between. The CDR3 consists of 14 residues. Germline V gives CDR1 SGHTA, CDR2 FQGNSA. The CDR3 coding sequence is TGTGCCAGCAGCTTAGCGCACAGATCCTACGAGCAGTACTTC. It codes for CASSLAHRSYEQYF.

The rearrangement joins TRBV5-6 to TRBJ1-5, with 10 bases aligning to TRBD1. Looked up from germline, CDR1 is SGHDT and CDR2 is YYEEEE. The CDR3 sequence is 15 residues long. V lost 4 bases, J lost 5 bases, and 6 bases stayed unmatched. The CDR3, as DNA: TGTGCCAGCAGCAGTAGACAGGGGGCCTATCAGCCCCAGCATTTT. Protein sequence: CASSSRQGAYQPQHF.

The chain joins TRBV5-1 to TRBJ2-3; tentatively, D is TRBD2 (6 bases). Trimming stripped 1 base from V and 3 bases from J, with 18 bases between. Germline V gives CDR1 SGHRS, CDR2 YFSETQ. There are 17 residues in the CDR3. The DNA for the CDR3 is TGCGCCAGCAGCTTGCTGTTTTCTAGCGATGGTACAGATACGCAGTATTTT. Residues: CASSLLFSSDGTDTQYF.

The chain employs TRBV19 and TRBJ2-1, with TRBD1 matching 11 bases. The V segment lost 4 bases and the J segment 4 bases; nucleotides outside the gene matches: 3. This CDR3 contains 15 residues. Germline lookup yields CDR1 LNHDA and CDR2 SQIVND (reference sequence). The CDR3 DNA reads as TGTGCCAGTAGTACGGACAGGGGGCCATACAATGAGCAGTTCTTC. Encoded protein: CASSTDRGPYNEQFF.

The CDR3 loop reads CASSVAALGNEQFF. The CDR3 bases are TGTGCCAGCAGCGTAGCCGCCTTGGGAAATGAGCAGTTCTTC. This sequence joins TRBV9 and TRBJ2-1; D is ambiguous. The germline CDR1 and CDR2 sequences are SGDLS and YYNGEE. Deletions cut 0 bases from V and 7 bases from J, with 11 bases between. The CDR3 is 14 amino acids.

The rearrangement uses TRBV5-1 and TRBJ2-7; the match to TRBD2 covers 8 bases. The CDR3 consists of 15 residues. Looked up from germline, CDR1 is SGHRS and CDR2 is YFSETQ. The V gene end was trimmed by 1 base and the J gene end by 7 bases; junction bases not matched to a gene: 10. In DNA, the CDR3 is TGCGCCAGCAGCTTGATCGGCGGGGGGCCGGGTGAGCAGTACTTC. Amino acid sequence: CASSLIGGGPGEQYF.

V usage is TRBV6-5 and J usage is TRBJ1-1; D gene uncertain. Deletions cut 2 bases from V and 2 bases from J, with 12 bases between. The CDR3 runs to 15 residues. CDR1 and CDR2 from the germline V gene are MNHEY and SVGAGI. The CDR3 sequence is CASSYRPPFNTEAFF. In nucleotides, the CDR3 is TGTGCCAGCAGTTACAGACCCCCATTTAACACTGAAGCTTTCTTT.

The chain recombines TRBV7-2 with TRBJ2-5, with D tentatively TRBD2 (6 bases). Germline V CDR1 and CDR2: SGHTA, FQGNSA. This CDR3 spans 13 amino acids. The ends were cut back, 6 bases at V and 4 bases at J, with 12 bases in the middle. CDR3 region: CASSYGGTETQYF. In DNA, the CDR3 is TGTGCCAGCAGTTACGGGGGAACAGAGACCCAGTACTTC.

The chain is built from TRBV11-2 and TRBJ1-4, with D tentatively TRBD1 (6 bases). Germline CDR1 SGHAT, CDR2 FQNNGV. CDR3 length equals 14 residues. Trimming removed 2 bases at V and 5 bases at J, with 9 bases between. The CDR3 region has the DNA TGTGCCAGCAGCTTACGGGGGCTCAATGAAAAACTGTTTTTT. As protein: CASSLRGLNEKLFF.

J is TRBJ1-2 and V is TRBV27, with no clear D. CDR1 MNHEY and CDR2 SMNVEV come from the germline V gene (reference sequence). V dropped 5 bases and J dropped 8 bases, with 18 bases sitting between them. The CDR3 runs 14 residues. CDR3 nucleotide sequence: TGTGCCAGCAGTCCGACTTCGGCGTCCCGCGGCTACACCTTC. Protein sequence: CASSPTSASRGYTF.

The chain employs TRBV5-4 and TRBJ2-5, with 13 bases lining up with TRBD2. This CDR3 is 17 amino acids long. V lost 5 bases to trimming and J lost 5 bases; unmatched junction nucleotides: 12. Per the germline V gene, CDR1 is SGHNT and CDR2 is YYREEE (reference sequence). The CDR3 DNA sequence: TGTGCCAGCAGAAAGGGCGGACTAGCGGGAGAAACCGAGACCCAGTACTTC. Residues: CASRKGGLAGETETQYF.

In regard to this clone: The same CDR3 arises from other DNA sequences in this sample as well. The chain links TRBV7-6 to TRBJ2-7; 9 bases are shared with TRBD2. V lost 5 bases, J lost 1 base, and 6 bases stayed unmatched. The CDR3 runs to 15 residues. The V gene's germline CDR1 is SGHVS and CDR2 FNYEAQ. The CDR3 is CASSPQTSGSYEQYF. The CDR3 coding sequence is TGTGCCAGCAGCCCGCAGACTAGCGGTTCCTACGAGCAGTACTTC.

This clone has a single count. One junction end disagrees with the germline gene, perhaps due to a read error. The rearrangement uses TRBV7-7 and TRBJ2-5, with 13 bases fitting TRBD2. The CDR3 spans 15 residues. The germline V gene has CDR1 SSHAT and CDR2 FNYEAQ (reference sequence). The CDR3 protein is CASSQTSGRASTQYF. The CDR3 DNA is TGTGCTAGCAGCCAAACTAGCGGGAGGGCCTCGACCCAGTACTTC.

About this clone itself: A junction boundary mismatches the germline segment, possibly from a read error. Within the sample, other DNA sequences also encode this same CDR3. This sequence joins TRBV7-9 and TRBJ2-1; D is ambiguous. This CDR3 is built from 12 residues. Per germline, CDR1 SEHNR and CDR2 FQNEAQ (reference sequence). CDR3 amino acids: CASSLTYNEQFF. The CDR3 region has the DNA TGCGCCAGCAGCTTGACGTACAATGAGCAGTTCTTC. The whole variable domain, remainder taken from reference TRBV7-9 and TRBJ2-1, is DTGVSQNPRHKITKRGQNVTFRCDPISEHNRLYWYRQTLGQGPEFLTYFQNEAQLEKSRLLSDRFSAERPKGSFSTLEIQRTEQGDSAMYLCASSLTYNEQFFGPGTRLTVL.

In nucleotides, the CDR3 is TGTGCCAGCACGGTTGGGTCTACGAACACCGGGGAGCTGTTTTTT. This codes for CASTVGSTNTGELFF. The chain uses TRBV6-1 and TRBJ2-2; D gene unclear. The CDR3 totals 15 residues. The V gene's germline CDR1 is MNHNS and CDR2 SASEGT. Trimming took 7 bases from V and 0 from J, leaving 12 bases between them.

V and J are TRBV7-6 and TRBJ2-3; no clear D. This CDR3 spans 12 amino acids. V was trimmed by 6 bases and J by 2 bases, leaving 6 bases between them. CDR1 and CDR2 from the germline V gene are SGHVS and FNYEAQ. In DNA, the CDR3 is TGTGCCAGCAGGGACGACACAGATACGCAGTATTTT. It is translated as CASRDDTDTQYF.

A remark on this clone: Other DNA sequences within the sample encode an identical CDR3. This CDR3 reads CAWSSGGGQPQHF. The CDR3 coding sequence is TGTGCCTGGAGTTCGGGGGGCGGGCAGCCCCAGCATTTT. The V and J genes are TRBV30 and TRBJ1-5; D possibly corresponds to TRBD1 (6 bases). Germline lookup yields CDR1 GTSNPN and CDR2 SVGIG (reference sequence). Trimming left V 2 bases short and J 7 bases short, with 12 bases between. The CDR3 consists of 13 residues.

The chain recombines TRBV9 with TRBJ1-3; D perhaps matches TRBD1 (6 bases). Trimming left V 2 bases short and J 2 bases short, with 20 bases between. Per the germline V gene, CDR1 is SGDLS and CDR2 is YYNGEE. The CDR3 sequence is 18 residues long. This CDR3 is CASSVRQGTTDPGNTIYF. The CDR3 nucleotides read TGTGCCAGCAGCGTTAGGCAGGGGACGACGGACCCTGGAAACACCATATATTTT.

CDR3 region: CASERNQFEAFF. The CDR3 nucleotides read TGTGCCAGTGAAAGGAACCAATTCGAAGCTTTCTTT. The V gene is TRBV25-1, the J gene TRBJ1-1, with D hard to call. CDR1 and CDR2 from the germline V gene are MGHDK and SYGVNS. The CDR3 length is 12 residues. The V gene lost 9 bases and the J gene lost 8 bases, with 16 bases spanning the gap.

For this clone: At the DNA level, this CDR3 is encoded by other sequences in the same sample as well. CDR3 in DNA: TGTGCCAGCAGTTACTCGACAGTAATGAACACTGAAGCTTTCTTT. Its translation: CASSYSTVMNTEAFF. V gene TRBV6-5 combines with J gene TRBJ1-1; perhaps TRBD1 as D (5 bases). Germline-derived CDR1 and CDR2 are MNHEY and SVGAGI. The CDR3 sequence is 15 residues long. Trimming took off 0 bases at V and 0 bases at J, with 8 bases between the two ends.

For the CDR3, the DNA is TGTGCCAGCAGCCCCCTCGGTGGTTCGCAAGAGACCCAGTACTTC. Amino acid sequence: CASSPLGGSQETQYF. The rearrangement joins TRBV9 to TRBJ2-5; D is unclear. Trimming took off 4 bases at V and 2 bases at J, with 15 bases between the two ends. The CDR3 is 15 amino acids. Germline values: CDR1 SGDLS, CDR2 YYNGEE.

J is TRBJ1-1 and V is TRBV30; the D is unclear. Trimming cost V 7 bases and J 5 bases, with 14 bases left between them. The length of the CDR3 is 12 residues. CDR1 is GTSNPN and CDR2 is SVGIG in the germline V gene (reference sequence). The CDR3 DNA follows: TGTGCCTTGTCGTTCTCGAGGACTGAAGCTTTCTTT. This codes for CALSFSRTEAFF. Full variable domain (outside the CDR3, taken from reference TRBV30 and TRBJ1-1): SQTIHQWPATLVQPVGSPLSLECTVEGTSNPNLYWYRQAAGRGLQLLFYSVGIGQISSEVPQNLSASRPQDRQFILSSKKLLLSDSGFYLCALSFSRTEAFFGQGTRLTVV.

The chain carries TRBV2 and TRBJ2-7; TRBD2 agrees at 7 bases. There are 14 residues in the CDR3. J lost 2 bases, V lost 6 bases, and 7 bases had no gene match. CDR1 and CDR2 from the germline V gene are SNHLY and FYNNEI. The CDR3 bases are TGTGCCAGCAGACCGGGCGGGGGAACCTACGAGCAGTACTTC. As protein: CASRPGGGTYEQYF.

The chain is built from TRBV27 and TRBJ1-6; D is ambiguous. The CDR3 consists of 16 residues. CDR1 is MNHEY, CDR2 SMNVEV, per germline (reference sequence). V dropped 7 bases and J dropped 9 bases, with 22 bases sitting between them. The CDR3 DNA follows: TGTGCCAGCACCCCCTCGGGGAGGGTAATGAGTTCACCCCTCCACTTT. Amino acids: CASTPSGRVMSSPLHF.

This clone was detected ten times or more. The chain combines TRBV14 with TRBJ1-4, with TRBD1 as a possible D gene (5 bases). Per the germline V gene, CDR1 is SGHDN and CDR2 is FVKESK. The CDR3 extends over 15 amino acids. The V end was cut by 6 bases, the J end by 7 bases, with 18 bases between. CDR3 in DNA: TGTGCCAGCAGTCCCTTCGGGGCCAACGCTGAAAAACTGTTTTTT. It is translated as CASSPFGANAEKLFF.